This T cell receptor (beta chain) was sequenced in a study of T cells in Graves' hyperthyroidism and ophthalmopathy. This clonotype came up a few times. What it binds is not known. The ends lost 3 bases at V and 3 bases at J; junction bases unmatched: 9. CDR3 size: 16 residues. Germline CDR1 and CDR2: SGHAT and FQNNGV. The study excluded patients with uncontrolled infection, other autoimmune disease, pregnancy or lactation. Isolation of PBMCs was performed on 10 ml fresh peripheral blood. Study outcomes and limitations: Clonotypes that were expanded in thyroid above 0.001 mostly appeared in blood too. Prediction of ophthalmopathy progression came a median around 6.1 months pre-onset.

There were TCR beta CDR3 regions amplified from RNA transcripts. Using the HTBI primer set, a first-round RT-PCR was run on the TCR CDR3. TCRdb redid the calling of the multiplex PCR reads with MiXCR, one entry per CDR3 protein. The data hold around 440,000 distinct CDR3 sequences, with around 16% observed a single time. The specimen sequenced was blood. The sequence came from a woman aged 18-29 years with Graves' hyperthyroidism. This chain uses TRBV11-2 with TRBJ2-3; TRBD1 agrees at 7 bases. CDR3 loop: CASSFYVDRETDTQYF. The CDR3 nucleotides are TGTGCCAGCAGCTTTTACGTCGACAGGGAGACAGATACGCAGTATTTT.